Following are 8 T cell receptor beta chains from one sample sequenced in a study of CD8+ T cells in alopecia areata. RNA was extracted and reverse transcribed into cDNA as the sequencing template. Sequenced by immunoSEQ multiplex PCR; TCRdb stores in-frame clones only, minus some. The sample lists about 150,000 clones, roughly 50% occurring once. Sample: CD4+ T cells sorted from blood. The receptors were sampled from a human donor with alopecia areata.

The V and J genes are TRBV7-9 and TRBJ1-5; D gene uncertain. The V gene's germline CDR1 is SEHNR and CDR2 FQNEAQ (reference sequence). CDR3 length equals 15 residues. V was pared by 1 base and J by 3 bases, with 10 bases between. The DNA for the CDR3 is TGTGCCAGCAGCTTAGTCTGGACCATCAATCAGCCCCAGCATTTT. Translating it yields CASSLVWTINQPQHF.

This chain joins TRBV9 and TRBJ2-5; TRBD1 or TRBD2 may be the D gene (5 bases each). CDR3 size: 15 residues. The germline V gene encodes CDR1 SGDLS and CDR2 YYNGEE. V was clipped by 0 bases and J by 5 bases, with 14 bases between them. DNA for the CDR3: TGTGCCAGCAGCGTAGGGATCAGTCGGGGCGAGACCCAGTACTTC. Encoded protein: CASSVGISRGETQYF.

In its sample, this clone was seen once. The gene calls are TRBV6-1 and TRBJ2-3; 15 nucleotides agree with TRBD2. CDR3 length equals 17 residues. V dropped 4 bases and J dropped 5; count of bases not matched to a gene: 7. The germline V gene encodes CDR1 MNHNS and CDR2 SASEGT. DNA of the CDR3: TGTGCCAGCAGTGGGACTAGCGGGAGGGCCTTTAGAGATACGCAGTATTTT. Amino acid sequence: CASSGTSGRAFRDTQYF.

The V call is TRBV30, the J call TRBJ2-1, with TRBD2 identical over 7 bases. Germline V lookup: CDR1 GTSNPN, CDR2 SVGIG (reference sequence). The CDR3 covers 15 residues. After removal of 1 base from V and 8 bases from J, the junction contained 11 bases not matched to a gene. The CDR3 loop reads CAWSGVLADADEQFF. The CDR3, as DNA: TGTGCCTGGAGTGGAGTTCTAGCGGACGCGGATGAGCAGTTCTTC.

There are a few counts of this clone. The rearrangement joins TRBV5-1 to TRBJ2-1; unclear D gene. This CDR3 is 13 amino acids long. CDR1 is SGHRS, CDR2 YFSETQ, per germline. Deletions cut 0 bases from V and 5 bases from J, with 6 bases between. The CDR3, as DNA: TGCGCCAGCAGCTTGGGGGCGAACAATGAGCAGTTCTTC. Translated: CASSLGANNEQFF. The variable domain in full, with the rest retrieved from reference TRBV5-1 and TRBJ2-1, is KAGVTQTPRYLIKTRGQQVTLSCSPISGHRSVSWYQQTPGQGLQFLFEYFSETQRNKGNFPGRFSGRQFSNSRSEMNVSTLELGDSALYLCASSLGANNEQFFGPGTRLTVL.

The V call is TRBV27, the J call TRBJ1-2; 10 bases align to TRBD1. There are 14 residues in the CDR3. V trimming: 6 bases; J trimming: 7 bases; junction bases outside the gene matches: 8. CDR1 MNHEY and CDR2 SMNVEV come from the germline V gene (reference sequence). The CDR3 DNA reads TGTGCCAGCAGGCGACAGGGGGCTAATCCTGGCTACACCTTC. It encodes CASRRQGANPGYTF.

This rearrangement joins TRBV4-1 to TRBJ1-2; no definite D call. The CDR3 contains 14 residues. V was shortened by 3 bases and J by 4 bases, with 12 bases between the two germline ends. Germline loops: CDR1 MGHRA, CDR2 YSYEKL. The CDR3 loop reads CASSHMMVLYGYTF. Here the CDR3 DNA reads TGCGCCAGCAGCCATATGATGGTTCTCTATGGCTACACCTTC.

The chain links TRBV28 to TRBJ2-3; 7 bases line up with TRBD2. The CDR3 extends over 15 amino acids. Germline V gives CDR1 MDHEN, CDR2 SYDVKM. V shed 6 bases, J shed 2 bases, and the junction held 8 bases outside the gene matches. Written as DNA, the CDR3 is TGTGCCAGCAGGGGAGGCGGGAGCCCCACAGATACGCAGTATTTT. This encodes CASRGGGSPTDTQYF. The full variable domain, with the rest looked up from reference TRBV28 and TRBJ2-3, is DVKVTQSSRYLVKRTGEKVFLECVQDMDHENMFWYRQDPGLGLRLIYFSYDVKMKEKGDIPEGYSVSREKKERFSLILESASTNQTSMYLCASRGGGSPTDTQYFGPGTRLTVL.